What follows are 15 T cell receptor beta chains derived from one specimen sequenced in a study of graft-versus-host responses after intestinal transplantation. Clones were read by immunoSEQ multiplex PCR, and TCRdb kept only the in-frame ones, dropping some. The sample lists about 82,000 clones; roughly 91% were seen once. Their target antigens are unknown. The sequences come from unstimulated CD4+ T cells sorted from spleen or lymph node cells, collected before intestinal transplant. The receptors stem from a human donor who received an intestinal transplant.

The genes are TRBV5-4 and TRBJ1-1, with 12 bases fitting TRBD1. Germline assignment: CDR1 SGHNT and CDR2 YYREEE (reference sequence). J gave up 0 bases and V 4 bases, and 4 bases lay outside the gene matches. The CDR3 loop spans 16 amino acids. The CDR3 loop reads CASSVGTGGMNTEAFF. Here the CDR3 DNA reads TGTGCCAGCAGCGTCGGGACAGGGGGCATGAACACTGAAGCTTTCTTT.

This clone occurred a few times. The J gene is TRBJ1-1, the V gene TRBV19, with D hard to call. The CDR3 has 14 amino acids. Germline V gene sequence: CDR1 LNHDA, CDR2 SQIVND (reference sequence). V gave up 1 base and J gave up 0 bases, with 6 bases separating them. The CDR3 spells CASSIAVLNTEAFF. In nucleotides, the CDR3 is TGTGCCAGTAGTATAGCCGTCCTGAACACTGAAGCTTTCTTT.

Details on this clone: The sample holds other DNA sequences that translate to the same CDR3. This sequence joins TRBV30 and TRBJ2-7; weak D call: TRBD2 (5 bases). V lost 0 bases and J 0 bases, leaving 9 bases between the germline ends. Germline values: CDR1 GTSNPN, CDR2 SVGIG (reference sequence). The CDR3 covers 14 residues. CDR3 residues: CAWSVGGSSYEQYF. The CDR3 nucleotides are TGTGCCTGGAGTGTAGGAGGCAGCTCCTACGAGCAGTACTTC.

This clone was found once. The chain's CDR3 is CASSIEGSVGTQYF. CDR3 sequence (DNA): TGTGCCAGTAGTATAGAAGGGAGCGTCGGTACGCAGTATTTT. V is TRBV19 and J is TRBJ2-3; perhaps TRBD2 as D (5 bases). V lost 0 bases, J lost 8 bases, and 12 bases lay in between. This CDR3 contains 14 residues. Germline V gene lookup returns CDR1 LNHDA and CDR2 SQIVND (reference sequence).

V and J are TRBV7-9 and TRBJ2-7, with D perhaps matching TRBD2 (6 bases). Trimming left V 3 bases short and J 1 base short, with 7 bases between. Germline CDR1 is SEHNR and CDR2 is FQNEAQ (reference sequence). The CDR3 spans 13 residues. CDR3 nucleotides: TGTGCCAGCAGCTTCGGGGGTTCCTACGAGCAGTACTTC. It codes for CASSFGGSYEQYF.

The gene calls are TRBV30 and TRBJ1-5; D possibly corresponds to TRBD1 (5 bases). There are 14 residues in the CDR3. In germline, CDR1 is GTSNPN, CDR2 SVGIG (reference sequence). The ends were cut back, 1 base at V and 3 bases at J, with 10 bases in the middle. Here the CDR3 DNA reads TGTGCCTGGAGTGATCGGGGGATCAATCAGCCCCAGCATTTT. Protein: CAWSDRGINQPQHF.

The chain employs TRBV9 and TRBJ2-1; D may be TRBD1 (5 bases). Germline CDR1 is SGDLS and CDR2 is YYNGEE. Trimming removed 3 bases at V and 10 bases at J, with 14 bases between. This CDR3 contains 13 residues. The CDR3 coding sequence is TGTGCCAGCAGCGCCGCCCAGGGTCTCGAGCAGTTCTTC. It yields the protein CASSAAQGLEQFF.

The V gene is TRBV5-8, the J gene TRBJ2-5; D uncertain. This CDR3 spans 16 amino acids. V lost 0 bases to trimming and J lost 5 bases, with 17 bases between them. In germline, CDR1 is SGHTS, CDR2 YDEGEE. The CDR3 DNA reads as TGTGCCAGCAGCTTGGGAGGTTCGTCAGTCGGGGAGACCCAGTACTTC. Translated, it gives CASSLGGSSVGETQYF.

The chain links TRBV10-2 to TRBJ2-7; 14 bases map to TRBD2. This CDR3 is 16 amino acids long. Germline CDR1 is WSHSY and CDR2 is SAAADI. Germline trimming cut 6 bases from V and 0 bases from J; bases unmatched to any gene: 4. The CDR3 sequence is CASRDGLAGGSYEQYF. CDR3 DNA: TGCGCCAGCAGAGACGGACTAGCGGGGGGCTCCTACGAGCAGTACTTC.

This chain uses TRBV11-2 with TRBJ2-1, with 9 bases fitting TRBD1. In germline, CDR1 is SGHAT, CDR2 FQNNGV. CDR3 size: 17 residues. The J segment lost 1 base and the V segment lost 1 base, leaving 5 bases of the junction unmatched. This CDR3 reads CASSLGAGTGSYNEQFF. The CDR3 coding sequence is TGTGCCAGCAGCTTAGGAGCTGGGACAGGGTCCTACAATGAGCAGTTCTTC.

V gene TRBV4-3 combines with J gene TRBJ1-1; 8 bases agree with TRBD1. The CDR3 is made up of 16 amino acids. Germline-derived CDR1 and CDR2 are LGHNA and YSLEER. The junction had 5 bases not matched to a gene; V was cut back by 0 bases and J by 2 bases. Written as DNA, the CDR3 is TGCGCCAGCAGCCAAGACCCAGGGGGCATCAACACTGAAGCTTTCTTT. This sequence encodes CASSQDPGGINTEAFF.

CDR3: CSGGFGGTGRSGGYTF. The CDR3 DNA reads as TGCAGCGGAGGCTTTGGTGGGACAGGGCGGTCGGGGGGCTACACCTTC. The chain has TRBV29-1 and TRBJ1-2; 9 bases agree with TRBD1. The CDR3 runs 16 residues. The V segment lost 7 bases and the J segment 8 bases; nucleotides outside the gene matches: 20. CDR1 and CDR2 (germline): SQVTM, ANQGSEA.

V gene TRBV5-1 combines with J gene TRBJ2-7; 7 bases agree with TRBD1. Germline trimming cut 2 bases from V and 0 bases from J; bases unmatched to any gene: 8. CDR3 length: 16 amino acids. Per germline, CDR1 SGHRS and CDR2 YFSETQ. CDR3 loop: CASSFDGTAVSYEQYF. The CDR3 DNA follows: TGCGCCAGCAGCTTCGACGGGACAGCTGTCTCCTACGAGCAGTACTTC.

This chain joins TRBV5-1 and TRBJ2-7; 8 bases are a match to TRBD2. CDR1 is SGHRS, CDR2 YFSETQ, per germline. The CDR3 runs 13 residues. Trimming took 4 bases from V and 6 from J; bases not matched to a gene: 6. CDR3: CASSLGLASEQYF. For the CDR3, the DNA is TGCGCCAGCAGCCTAGGACTAGCCTCCGAGCAGTACTTC.

As DNA, the CDR3 is TGTGCCAGCAGCTTAGACAGGGGCACTACAGATACGCAGTATTTT. It specifies CASSLDRGTTDTQYF. The chain employs TRBV7-2 and TRBJ2-3; 7 bases are a match to TRBD1. Germline V CDR1 and CDR2: SGHTA, FQGNSA. The CDR3 covers 15 residues. The junction had 4 bases not matched to a gene; V was cut back by 1 base and J by 3 bases.